Presented here are 30 T cell receptor beta chains from one specimen sequenced in a study of blood T cell repertoires in COVID-19. Generated by immunoSEQ multiplex PCR, the TCRdb table keeps only in-frame clones and is missing some. The repertoire holds 150,000 to 160,000 clones, around 83% seen once, with around 28% in the top ten. The sample taken for sequencing was peripheral blood. All receptors derive from a woman aged 55-75 years with acute or convalescent COVID-19.

V is TRBV5-1 and J is TRBJ1-1; weak D call: TRBD1 (5 bases). The germline V gene encodes CDR1 SGHRS and CDR2 YFSETQ. Between the trimmed V and J ends, which lost 3 bases and 7 bases, there was a span of 13 bases. CDR3 length equals 13 residues. CDR3 sequence: CASSSGGGGEAFF. The DNA for the CDR3 is TGCGCCAGCAGCTCGGGCGGGGGTGGTGAAGCTTTCTTT.

This chain uses TRBV7-3 with TRBJ1-1, with D possibly matching TRBD1 (6 bases). The CDR3 contains 16 residues. The V gene lost 0 bases and the J gene lost 4 bases, with 15 bases spanning the gap. Germline V gives CDR1 SGHTA, CDR2 FQGTGA. CDR3 bases: TGTGCCAGCAGCTTAACTGGCAGGGGTTTATCCACTGAAGCTTTCTTT. Its protein product is CASSLTGRGLSTEAFF.

V usage is TRBV19 and J usage is TRBJ1-2; D may be TRBD1 (5 bases). CDR1 and CDR2 from the germline V gene are LNHDA and SQIVND (reference sequence). The CDR3 is made up of 16 amino acids. V was pared by 5 bases and J by 5 bases, with 21 bases between. The CDR3 region is CASSSKSGPGFYGYTF. CDR3 nucleotide sequence: TGTGCCAGTAGTTCCAAGTCAGGGCCCGGATTTTATGGCTACACCTTC.

The CDR3 DNA reads TGCGCCAGCAGCTCGCAAGACAGGGACAGGGAAGAGTACTTC. This gives the protein CASSSQDRDREEYF. This rearrangement joins TRBV5-1 to TRBJ2-7, with 9 bases aligning to TRBD1. V lost 3 bases to trimming and J lost 11 bases; unmatched junction nucleotides: 12. Germline V CDR1 and CDR2: SGHRS, YFSETQ. The CDR3 is 14 residues long.

This clone occurred a few times. In DNA, the CDR3 is TGCGCCAGCAGCTGGATCACAGGAGACACAGATACGCAGTATTTT. Its protein product is CASSWITGDTDTQYF. The chain couples TRBV5-1 to TRBJ2-3; maybe TRBD1 (5 bases). Germline CDR1 SGHRS, CDR2 YFSETQ. V was shortened by 3 bases and J by 2 bases, with 13 bases between the two germline ends. This CDR3 comprises 15 residues. The variable domain in full, completed from reference TRBV5-1 and TRBJ2-3, reads KAGVTQTPRYLIKTRGQQVTLSCSPISGHRSVSWYQQTPGQGLQFLFEYFSETQRNKGNFPGRFSGRQFSNSRSEMNVSTLELGDSALYLCASSWITGDTDTQYFGPGTRLTVL.

V gene TRBV19 combines with J gene TRBJ2-2; 7 nucleotides line up with TRBD1. The CDR3 runs to 14 residues. Germline CDR1 is LNHDA and CDR2 is SQIVND (reference sequence). After removal of 2 bases from V and 6 bases from J, the junction contained 3 bases not matched to a gene. The CDR3 DNA sequence: TGTGCCAGTAGTATACGGCAGGGGGCCGGGGAGCTGTTTTTT. This encodes CASSIRQGAGELFF.

The chain couples TRBV19 to TRBJ1-4, with D possibly TRBD1 on 6 matching bases. CDR1 LNHDA and CDR2 SQIVND come from the germline V gene (reference sequence). The CDR3 contains 15 residues. V lost 7 bases and J lost 2, with 14 bases in between. The CDR3 DNA reads as TGTGCCAGTACGGAACAGGGCCCGACTAATGAAAAACTGTTTTTT. Protein product: CASTEQGPTNEKLFF.

The chain recombines TRBV3-1 (or the pseudogene TRBV3-2) with TRBJ2-2, with 9 bases fitting TRBD1. The CDR3 contains 16 residues. V trimming: 3 bases; J trimming: 4 bases; junction bases outside the gene matches: 6. Per the germline V gene, CDR1 is LGHDT and CDR2 is YNNKEL (reference sequence). The DNA for the CDR3 is TGTGCCAGCAGCCAGAAAGGGACAGGGTTCACCGGGGAGCTGTTTTTT. Protein: CASSQKGTGFTGELFF.

V and J are TRBV21-1 and TRBJ1-3; the table's D call, TRBD1, has no DNA check behind it. TRBV21-1 represents a pseudogene. This CDR3 spans 23 amino acids. The CDR3 sequence: CASSKVPDRGSSHLIPSGNTIYF. As DNA, the CDR3 is TGTGCCAGCAGCAAAGTCCCGGACAGGGGCTCTTCTCACTTAATTCCCTCTGGAAACACCATATATTTT.

V is TRBV2 and J is TRBJ1-5; 7 bases map to TRBD1. The CDR3 loop spans 14 amino acids. The V segment lost 6 bases and the J segment 5 bases; nucleotides outside the gene matches: 7. Germline V gene data show CDR1 as SNHLY and CDR2 as FYNNEI. CDR3 protein: CASSLQGPHQPQHF. CDR3 coding DNA: TGTGCCAGCAGCCTACAGGGGCCCCATCAGCCCCAGCATTTT.

V and J are TRBV12-3 or TRBV12-4 and TRBJ2-7; 7 bases match TRBD1. The trim removed 2 bases at V and 6 bases at J, leaving 1 base unmatched. The CDR3 extends over 12 amino acids. CDR3 amino acids: CASSLRGLEQYF. The CDR3 region has the DNA TGTGCCAGCAGTTTAAGGGGGCTCGAGCAGTACTTC.

This chain connects TRBV28 to TRBJ1-6; TRBD1 aligns across 7 bases. With 5 bases clipped from V and 9 bases from J, the junction kept 7 bases outside the gene matches. Germline V gives CDR1 MDHEN, CDR2 SYDVKM. CDR3 length: 14 amino acids. CDR3 DNA: TGTGCCAGCAGTCTCGACAGGGTTTCTTCACCCCTCCACTTT. This gives the protein CASSLDRVSSPLHF.

The CDR3 region is CASKGTGSYEQYF. For the CDR3, the DNA is TGTGCCAGTAAGGGAACAGGGAGCTACGAGCAGTACTTC. This chain joins TRBV19 and TRBJ2-7; possible D gene TRBD1, 6 bases. V was pared by 7 bases and J by 3 bases, with 13 bases between. Germline CDR1 LNHDA, CDR2 SQIVND (reference sequence). The CDR3 covers 13 residues.

The CDR3 here is CASSLKGHPDSGNTIYF. The CDR3 DNA reads as TGTGCCAGCAGTTTAAAGGGACACCCCGACTCTGGAAACACCATATATTTT. The rearrangement uses TRBV27 and TRBJ1-3, with D perhaps TRBD1 (6 bases). The germline V gene encodes CDR1 MNHEY and CDR2 SMNVEV (reference sequence). V was trimmed by 2 bases and J by 0 bases, leaving 14 bases between them. The CDR3 spans 17 residues.

V and J are TRBV28 and TRBJ1-5; maybe TRBD1 (6 bases). The length of the CDR3 is 13 residues. Germline V gene data show CDR1 as MDHEN and CDR2 as SYDVKM. V was cut by 10 bases and J by 3 bases, with 13 bases left in between. The CDR3 DNA sequence: TGTGCCACCCGAGGACAGTACAATCAGCCCCAGCATTTT. This translates into CATRGQYNQPQHF.

V is TRBV7-9 and J is TRBJ2-7, with D uncertain. The CDR3 runs to 11 residues. The V end lost 4 bases, the J end lost 2 bases, and 3 bases lay between the germline ends. Germline values: CDR1 SEHNR, CDR2 FQNEAQ (reference sequence). This CDR3 is CASSSAYEQYF. The CDR3 nucleotides read TGTGCCAGCAGCTCCGCCTACGAGCAGTACTTC.

This rearrangement joins TRBV30 to TRBJ2-3; TRBD1 matches at 10 bases. The CDR3 runs to 15 residues. With 4 bases clipped from V and 6 bases from J, the junction kept 10 bases outside the gene matches. CDR1 is GTSNPN, CDR2 SVGIG, per germline (reference sequence). This CDR3 is CAWTPGTGVRDTQYF. CDR3 sequence (DNA): TGTGCCTGGACCCCTGGGACAGGGGTGAGGGATACGCAGTATTTT.

The chain is built from TRBV6-1 and TRBJ2-3; 9 bases line up with TRBD1. V shed 4 bases and J 2 bases; nucleotides not matched to a gene: 7. This CDR3 has 16 amino acids. The V gene's germline CDR1 is MNHNS and CDR2 SASEGT. The CDR3 spells CASSGNRGPTTDTQYF. The CDR3 nucleotides read TGTGCCAGCAGTGGGAACAGGGGGCCCACCACAGATACGCAGTATTTT.

This chain uses TRBV5-4 with TRBJ1-6; tentatively, D is TRBD1 (6 bases). V dropped 4 bases and J dropped 8 bases, with 16 bases sitting between them. The CDR3 runs to 15 residues. Germline V lookup: CDR1 SGHNT, CDR2 YYREEE (reference sequence). The CDR3 bases are TGTGCCAGCAGCCCGTTCGACAGGCTGGATTCACCCCTCCACTTT. Translated, it gives CASSPFDRLDSPLHF.

The J gene is TRBJ1-1, the V gene TRBV19, with 10 positions matching TRBD1. This CDR3 has 14 residues. J lost 4 bases, V lost 5 bases, and 4 bases had no gene match. Looked up from germline, CDR1 is LNHDA and CDR2 is SQIVND (reference sequence). The DNA of the CDR3 is TGTGCCAGTAGTGAAGGACAGGGGGTCACTGAAGCTTTCTTT. This sequence encodes CASSEGQGVTEAFF.

The rearrangement links TRBV12-3 or TRBV12-4 to TRBJ2-7, with a possible D match to TRBD1 (5 bases). V was cut by 8 bases and J by 3 bases, with 11 bases left in between. The CDR3 is 12 amino acids. CDR3 DNA: TGTGCCAGCGCTGGGGCCGGCTACGAGCAGTACTTC. This translates into CASAGAGYEQYF.

The V call is TRBV5-1, the J call TRBJ1-1; D not certain. Germline assignment: CDR1 SGHRS and CDR2 YFSETQ. The germline V and J ends were trimmed by 1 base and 2 bases, with 6 bases remaining between them. The length of the CDR3 is 13 residues. CDR3 sequence: CASSLNSNTEAFF. The DNA of the CDR3 is TGCGCCAGCAGCTTGAACAGCAACACTGAAGCTTTCTTT.

This chain connects TRBV6-5 to TRBJ1-1; D ambiguous. The germline V gene encodes CDR1 MNHEY and CDR2 SVGAGI. V shed 5 bases and J shed 5 bases, with 18 bases lying between them. This CDR3 has 15 residues. Here the CDR3 reads CASSPYRGAGTEAFF. The CDR3 nucleotides read TGTGCCAGCAGTCCGTACCGCGGAGCGGGGACTGAAGCTTTCTTT.

DNA for the CDR3: TGTGCCAGCAGACCCGGGGGGACTGGAAACACCATATATTTT. It codes for CASRPGGTGNTIYF. This sequence joins TRBV28 and TRBJ1-3; a weak D match, TRBD1 (5 bases). Germline lookup yields CDR1 MDHEN and CDR2 SYDVKM. V lost 6 bases and J 2 bases, leaving 11 bases between the germline ends. The CDR3 loop spans 14 amino acids.

The chain combines TRBV2 with TRBJ1-2, with D tentatively TRBD1 (5 bases). Trimming left V 1 base short and J 3 bases short, with 6 bases between. The germline V gene encodes CDR1 SNHLY and CDR2 FYNNEI. This CDR3 contains 13 residues. This CDR3 reads CASSEGQYYGYTF. CDR3 sequence (DNA): TGTGCCAGCAGTGAAGGACAGTACTATGGCTACACCTTC.

The V and J genes are TRBV6-5 and TRBJ2-1, with TRBD2 identical over 7 bases. V shed 8 bases, J shed 9 bases, and the junction held 16 bases outside the gene matches. The germline V gene encodes CDR1 MNHEY and CDR2 SVGAGI. There are 15 residues in the CDR3. The CDR3 DNA sequence: TGTGCCAGCGGGAACGCGGGCGGGGGTGTTGGTGAGCAGTTCTTC. The encoded protein is CASGNAGGGVGEQFF.

The V gene is TRBV4-1, the J gene TRBJ2-3, with TRBD1 matching 7 bases. The CDR3 runs to 15 residues. Germline CDR1 reads MGHRA; CDR2 reads YSYEKL. Losses at the gene ends were 8 bases for V and 3 bases for J; bases not matched to a gene: 11. CDR3 loop: CASQDRAVSTDTQYF. The CDR3 nucleotides are TGCGCCAGCCAAGACAGGGCGGTGAGTACAGATACGCAGTATTTT.

V and J are TRBV19 and TRBJ2-7; D might be TRBD2 (5 bases). This CDR3 spans 14 amino acids. Germline lookup yields CDR1 LNHDA and CDR2 SQIVND (reference sequence). Deletions cut 5 bases from V and 0 bases from J, with 11 bases between. CDR3 DNA sequence: TGTGCCAGTAGTCCCAGCGGCGGCTCCTACGAGCAGTACGTC. Translating it yields CASSPSGGSYEQYV.

This CDR3 is CSVETGNEKLFF. CDR3 nucleotide sequence: TGCAGCGTTGAGACGGGAAATGAAAAACTGTTTTTT. V is TRBV29-1 and J is TRBJ1-4, with unresolved D. Germline CDR1 SQVTM, CDR2 ANQGSEA. Trimming cost V 3 bases and J 5 bases, with 7 bases left between them. This CDR3 has 12 residues.

V usage is TRBV30 and J usage is TRBJ1-5, with 8 bases fitting TRBD1. This CDR3 spans 13 amino acids. The V gene's germline CDR1 is GTSNPN and CDR2 SVGIG (reference sequence). V trimming: 6 bases; J trimming: 9 bases; junction bases outside the gene matches: 10. The CDR3 loop is CACYTGGGGPQHF. DNA of the CDR3: TGTGCCTGTTATACAGGGGGTGGGGGGCCCCAGCATTTT.